Listed below are T cell receptor beta chains from one sample, sequenced in a study of shared clonotypes between healthy human individuals. Profiling relied on immunoSEQ multiplex PCR, and the TCRdb table lists in-frame clones only, not all of them. This table has hundreds of thousands of clones, approximately 79% appearing once. The source material was memory CD4+ T cells sorted from blood. Receptors were obtained from a woman aged 30 to 39 in good health. CDR3s include the opening cysteine and the closing phenylalanine or tryptophan. A D gene is named only where the DNA matches it firmly. Clone sizes are given selectively: once, few, many, or a class where the clone is expanded.

d_call | j_call | clone_size | v_call | cdr3_aa | cdr3_nt
. | TRBJ1-3 | . | TRBV28 | CASSFLRNTIYF | TGTGCCAGCAGTTTTCTTAGAAACACCATATATTTT
TRBD1 | TRBJ2-7 | few | TRBV28 | CASSGRGTGVDEQYF | TGTGCCAGCAGTGGGAGGGGGACAGGGGTTGACGAGCAGTACTTC
. | TRBJ2-5 | . | TRBV11-2 | CASSRSQETQYF | TGTGCCAGCAGCAGGAGCCAAGAGACCCAGTACTTC
. | TRBJ2-7 | . | TRBV10-3 | CAISGGEDEQYF | TGTGCCATCAGTGGCGGGGAAGACGAGCAGTACTTC
. | TRBJ2-7 | . | TRBV19 | CASSSTDYYEQYF | TGTGCCAGTAGTTCGACAGATTATTACGAGCAGTACTTC
. | TRBJ2-6 | . | TRBV28 | CASSKSSGANVLTF | TGTGCCAGCAGCAAGAGCTCTGGGGCCAACGTCCTGACTTTC
. | TRBJ2-7 | . | TRBV27 | CASSPGPTLASYEQYF | TGTGCCAGCAGTCCAGGACCGACTTTAGCGTCCTACGAGCAGTACTTC
. | TRBJ2-3 | . | TRBV5-1 | CASSPWTPDTQYF | TGCGCCAGCAGCCCTTGGACCCCAGATACGCAGTATTTT
TRBD1 | TRBJ1-3 | . | TRBV5-4 | CASGQYGTDSHTIYF | TGTGCCAGCGGCCAATACGGGACAGACAGTCACACCATATATTTT
. | TRBJ1-1 | many | TRBV28 | CASSLGRWVRGMNTEAFF | TGTGCCAGCAGTTTAGGGAGATGGGTCAGGGGAATGAACACTGAAGCTTTCTTT
. | TRBJ2-3 | . | TRBV7-9 | CASSFLDFTDTQYF | TGTGCCAGCAGCTTCTTGGACTTTACAGATACGCAGTATTTT
TRBD1 | TRBJ2-7 | . | TRBV5-1 | CASSRGDREANEQYF | TGCGCCAGCAGCCGAGGGGACAGGGAGGCGAACGAGCAGTACTTC
. | TRBJ2-7 | . | TRBV11-1 | CASSLPQASTYEQYF | TGTGCCAGCAGCTTACCCCAGGCTTCAACCTACGAGCAGTACTTC
TRBD1 | TRBJ2-1 | . | TRBV25-1 | CASSGTGTYNEQFF | TGTGCCAGCAGTGGGACAGGCACCTACAATGAGCAGTTCTTC
. | TRBJ2-7 | . | TRBV6-5 | CASSYSFSHEQYF | TGTGCCAGCAGTTACTCATTTTCCCACGAGCAGTACTTC